Shown below are 30 T cell receptor beta chains from a single sample sequenced in a study of response to subunit inactivated influenza vaccine. TCRdb independently ran MiXCR on the RT-PCR reads; one entry per CDR3 protein. The top ten hold about 1.9% of the sample, which has about 520,000 distinct CDR3 sequences, 25% seen once. This sample comprised CD4+ T cells sorted from PBMCs, obtained 5 days after vaccination. The source of these receptors is a middle-aged man who received an inactivated influenza vaccine.

This rearrangement joins TRBV2 to TRBJ2-5, with 8 bases lining up with TRBD1. In germline, CDR1 is SNHLY, CDR2 FYNNEI. V lost 5 bases and J lost 6; bases outside the gene matches: 14. There are 16 residues in the CDR3. CDR3 region: CASSRIGARGLKTQYF. CDR3 in DNA: TGTGCCAGCAGTCGAATAGGGGCCAGGGGGCTGAAGACCCAGTACTTC.

This chain links TRBV5-1 with TRBJ2-1, with D possibly matching TRBD2 (6 bases). The V gene's germline CDR1 is SGHRS and CDR2 YFSETQ. The CDR3 runs 15 residues. The V end was cut by 4 bases, the J end by 3 bases, with 14 bases between. DNA of the CDR3: TGCGCCAGCAGCACGGGACTGCCCTTCTACAATGAGCAGTTCTTC. Its translation: CASSTGLPFYNEQFF.

In this sample, this clonotype turned up a few times. The chain is built from TRBV20-1 and TRBJ1-1, with D perhaps matching TRBD1 (5 bases). Trimming stripped 2 bases from V and 0 bases from J, with 10 bases between. Germline CDR1 and CDR2: DFQATT and SNEGSKA (reference sequence). This CDR3 region has 14 residues. CDR3 protein: CSARWGGVNTEAFF. CDR3 nucleotides: TGCAGTGCTAGATGGGGGGGGGTGAACACTGAAGCTTTCTTT.

The chain combines TRBV6-2 or TRBV6-3 with TRBJ2-1; a weak D match, TRBD2 (5 bases). The germline gives CDR1 MNHEY, CDR2 SVGEGT. Trimming shortened V by 4 bases and J by 0 bases, and 22 bases separated the two germline ends. This CDR3 has 19 residues. The CDR3 region is CASSSIRRTAGNSYNEQFF. The CDR3 region has the DNA TGTGCCAGCAGTTCTATTCGACGGACGGCGGGCAACTCCTACAATGAGCAGTTCTTC.

The chain is built from TRBV12-3 or TRBV12-4 and TRBJ2-4; possible D gene TRBD1, 5 bases. The germline V and J ends were trimmed by 7 bases and 0 bases, with 7 bases remaining between them. The CDR3 has 13 amino acids. This CDR3 is CASKTVAKNIQYF. The CDR3 region has the DNA TGTGCCAGCAAGACAGTAGCCAAAAACATTCAGTACTTC.

This sequence joins TRBV11-2 and TRBJ2-1; D gene uncertain. Germline loops: CDR1 SGHAT, CDR2 FQNNGV. CDR3 length: 17 residues. The V end was cut by 3 bases, the J end by 8 bases, with 23 bases between. CDR3 amino acids: CASSFGRSSQPIDEQFF. The CDR3 DNA sequence: TGTGCCAGCAGCTTTGGACGGAGTTCCCAACCTATAGATGAGCAGTTCTTC.

The V call is TRBV7-2, the J call TRBJ1-1, with D uncertain. Trimming took off 2 bases at V and 7 bases at J, with 11 bases between the two ends. Per germline, CDR1 SGHTA and CDR2 FQGNSA. The CDR3 covers 13 residues. The CDR3 region has the DNA TGTGCCAGCAGCTTATTGCAGGTTTATGAAGCTTTCTTT. Translated, it gives CASSLLQVYEAFF.

This clonotype appeared once. This chain uses TRBV7-2 with TRBJ2-7; a possible D gene is TRBD2 (6 bases). The ends were cut back, 1 base at V and 6 bases at J, with 13 bases in the middle. Germline lookup yields CDR1 SGHTA and CDR2 FQGNSA. This CDR3 is built from 14 residues. CDR3: CASSLDSGVSEQYF. CDR3 nucleotides: TGTGCCAGCAGCTTAGACTCGGGAGTGTCCGAGCAGTACTTC.

This chain joins TRBV23-1 and TRBJ2-7; 7 positions match TRBD1. TRBV23-1 has ORF status, its function being uncertain. V lost 2 bases and J lost 3; bases outside the gene matches: 1. The CDR3 is 13 residues long. As DNA, the CDR3 is TGCGCCAGCAGTCAAAGGGACAGCTACGAGCAGTACTTC. Protein product: CASSQRDSYEQYF.

This chain uses TRBV19 with TRBJ2-4, with D uncertain. This CDR3 has 12 amino acids. Per the germline V gene, CDR1 is LNHDA and CDR2 is SQIVND (reference sequence). The germline V and J ends were trimmed by 8 bases and 5 bases, with 10 bases remaining between them. The CDR3 DNA is TGTGCCAGTGTGGGGATGGAAAACATTCAGTACTTC. Its translation is CASVGMENIQYF.

This clonotype has a handful of counts. The J gene is TRBJ2-5, the V gene TRBV2; TRBD1 agrees at 9 bases. Germline trimming cut 7 bases from V and 4 bases from J; bases unmatched to any gene: 16. This CDR3 region has 17 residues. CDR1 and CDR2 from the germline V gene are SNHLY and FYNNEI. The CDR3 sequence: CASTIDRGSIRGETQYF. In nucleotides, the CDR3 is TGTGCCAGCACCATCGACAGGGGGTCGATTCGTGGAGAGACCCAGTACTTC.

The genes are TRBV20-1 and TRBJ1-2; D may be TRBD1 (6 bases). CDR1 and CDR2 (germline): DFQATT, SNEGSKA (reference sequence). Trimming shortened V by 1 base and J by 6 bases, and 12 bases separated the two germline ends. There are 13 residues in the CDR3. CDR3 DNA sequence: TGCAGTGCTAGAGTTGGAACAGGGCATGGCTACACCTTC. It specifies CSARVGTGHGYTF.

This chain uses TRBV6-2 or TRBV6-3 with TRBJ2-2; 9 nucleotides match TRBD2. Germline loops: CDR1 MNHEY, CDR2 SVGEGT. The CDR3 runs 15 residues. Trimming cost V 4 bases and J 4 bases; bases outside gene matches: 4. The CDR3 region is CASSFGLAFTGELFF. In DNA form, the CDR3 reads TGTGCCAGCAGTTTTGGACTAGCGTTCACCGGGGAGCTGTTTTTT.

DNA of the CDR3: TGTGCCAGCAGCTTAGATGGGGGACTAGCGGGTGCGCAGTATTTT. Amino acids: CASSLDGGLAGAQYF. The chain is built from TRBV11-2 and TRBJ2-3; 12 positions agree with TRBD2. The CDR3 runs 15 residues. Unmatched junction bases numbered 5, after V lost 0 bases and J lost 10 bases. CDR1 is SGHAT, CDR2 FQNNGV, per germline.

The sample holds a few counts of this clonotype. The rearrangement links TRBV6-2 or TRBV6-3 to TRBJ2-1; TRBD1 is a possible D gene (6 bases). The CDR3 consists of 19 residues. Trimming removed 0 bases at V and 3 bases at J, with 21 bases between. The germline gives CDR1 MNHEY, CDR2 SVGEGT. The CDR3 region has the DNA TGTGCCAGCAGTTACTCGATTCCCCTGACAGGAAGGGGCTACAATGAGCAGTTCTTC. It yields the protein CASSYSIPLTGRGYNEQFF.

This clonotype was seen a handful of times. The chain is built from TRBV7-9 and TRBJ1-2; D is unresolved. V gave up 0 bases and J gave up 0 bases, with 8 bases separating them. CDR3 size: 15 residues. Germline V gene data show CDR1 as SEHNR and CDR2 as FQNEAQ (reference sequence). The CDR3 protein is CASSLAGRANYGYTF. In DNA, the CDR3 is TGTGCCAGCAGCTTAGCTGGCAGAGCTAACTATGGCTACACCTTC.

The chain couples TRBV12-3 or TRBV12-4 to TRBJ2-4, with 7 bases fitting TRBD1. The CDR3 is 14 amino acids. J was trimmed by 5 bases and V by 7 bases; bases with no gene match: 8. CDR3 residues: CASKPTGTENIQYF. The CDR3, as DNA: TGTGCCAGCAAACCAACCGGGACAGAAAACATTCAGTACTTC.

The gene calls are TRBV20-1 and TRBJ2-3; D possibly matches TRBD1 or TRBD2 (5 bases each). With 1 base removed from V and 2 bases from J, the gap between germline ends came to 7 bases. The CDR3 consists of 13 residues. CDR1 DFQATT and CDR2 SNEGSKA come from the germline V gene (reference sequence). The CDR3 sequence is CSARVGTTDTQYF. CDR3 sequence (DNA): TGCAGTGCTAGAGTCGGGACCACAGATACGCAGTATTTT.

A few counts support this clonotype. The V gene is TRBV7-9, the J gene TRBJ2-5; D assignment may be TRBD1 or TRBD2 (5 bases each). V lost 3 bases, J lost 7 bases, and 12 bases lay in between. The CDR3 sequence is 13 residues long. Germline lookup yields CDR1 SEHNR and CDR2 FQNEAQ (reference sequence). The CDR3 region is CASSLDLRGTQYF. The CDR3 nucleotides are TGTGCCAGCAGCTTGGACCTGAGGGGGACCCAGTACTTC.

This clonotype showed up just a few times. The chain joins TRBV10-3 to TRBJ2-7; 11 nucleotides agree with TRBD2. Losses at the gene ends were 11 bases for V and 3 bases for J; bases not matched to a gene: 6. Germline-derived CDR1 and CDR2 are ENHRY and SYGVKD. CDR3 size: 13 residues. The CDR3 DNA follows: TGTGCCGCCCGTGGGACTAGCGGCTACGAGCAGTACTTC. Protein: CAARGTSGYEQYF.

The CDR3 reads CASSLSMSVIRYEQYF. The CDR3 DNA is TGTGCCAGCAGCTTATCAATGAGTGTCATCAGGTACGAGCAGTACTTC. The chain links TRBV7-2 to TRBJ2-7; D unclear. The germline gives CDR1 SGHTA, CDR2 FQGNSA. Trimming removed 2 bases at V and 4 bases at J, with 18 bases between. The CDR3 runs 16 residues.

V usage is TRBV11-2 and J usage is TRBJ2-7; TRBD1 might be the D (6 bases). Deletions cut 8 bases from V and 3 bases from J, with 20 bases between. CDR1 SGHAT and CDR2 FQNNGV come from the germline V gene. This CDR3 contains 15 residues. The CDR3 DNA follows: TGTGCCAGCCGGTCACCCGGGACATCTTTCTACGAGCAGTACTTC. As protein: CASRSPGTSFYEQYF.

The chain employs TRBV5-1 and TRBJ2-7; perhaps TRBD2 as D (5 bases). In germline, CDR1 is SGHRS, CDR2 YFSETQ. The V and J ends lost 4 bases and 0 bases respectively, with 11 bases between them. The CDR3 covers 14 residues. CDR3 sequence reads: CASSTGIGSYEQYF. In DNA, the CDR3 is TGCGCCAGCAGCACCGGGATAGGCTCCTACGAGCAGTACTTC. Full variable domain (missing parts from reference TRBV5-1 and TRBJ2-7): KAGVTQTPRYLIKTRGQQVTLSCSPISGHRSVSWYQQTPGQGLQFLFEYFSETQRNKGNFPGRFSGRQFSNSRSEMNVSTLELGDSALYLCASSTGIGSYEQYFGPGTRLTVT.

The chain is built from TRBV10-3 and TRBJ2-1, with 7 bases identical to TRBD1. Germline assignment: CDR1 ENHRY and CDR2 SYGVKD. V lost 4 bases and J lost 2; bases outside the gene matches: 11. This CDR3 is 17 amino acids long. The DNA of the CDR3 is TGTGCCATCAGTGGCGTTTTAGGACAGGCTCCCTACAATGAGCAGTTCTTC. Translating it yields CAISGVLGQAPYNEQFF.

Only a few counts were recorded for this clonotype. The chain has TRBV6-2 or TRBV6-3 and TRBJ2-7; no reliable D call. The CDR3 totals 15 residues. Between the trimmed V and J ends, which lost 1 base and 0 bases, there was a span of 10 bases. Germline-derived CDR1 and CDR2 are MNHEY and SVGEGT. This CDR3 is CASSYFSAASYEQYF. The DNA of the CDR3 is TGTGCCAGCAGTTACTTTTCGGCAGCCTCCTACGAGCAGTACTTC.

The chain recombines TRBV12-3 or TRBV12-4 with TRBJ2-2, with 7 bases fitting TRBD1. This CDR3 is built from 15 residues. V trimming: 6 bases; J trimming: 1 base; junction bases outside the gene matches: 5. Here the CDR3 reads CASSRGTRNTGELFF. CDR3 DNA: TGTGCCAGCAGCAGGGGGACACGGAACACCGGGGAGCTGTTTTTT.

For this clonotype: No conserved phenylalanine or tryptophan is present at the end of the CDR3, so a read error is the likely explanation. The V call is TRBV12-3 or TRBV12-4, the J call TRBJ2-3; no reliable D call. The V and J ends lost 5 bases and 1 base respectively, with 4 bases between them. This CDR3 has 12 amino acids. For the CDR3, the DNA is TGTGCCAGCAGTAGACGCACAGATACGCAGTATCTT. Translating it yields CASSRRTDTQYL.

The chain combines TRBV7-2 with TRBJ2-1; perhaps TRBD1 as D (7 bases). There are 15 residues in the CDR3. V lost 5 bases and J 7 bases, leaving 18 bases between the germline ends. Germline V gives CDR1 SGHTA, CDR2 FQGNSA. This chain's CDR3 is CASSKPGGGRNEQFF. Here the CDR3 DNA reads TGTGCCAGCAGCAAACCAGGGGGAGGAAGGAATGAGCAGTTCTTC. The complete variable domain, with remaining parts taken from reference TRBV7-2 and TRBJ2-1, reads GAGVSQSPSNKVTEKGKDVELRCDPISGHTALYWYRQSLGQGLEFLIYFQGNSAPDKSGLPSDRFSAERTGGSVSTLTIQRTQQEDSAVYLCASSKPGGGRNEQFFGPGTRLTVL.

The chain combines TRBV7-2 with TRBJ2-3; D is possibly TRBD1 or TRBD2 (7 bases each). Germline lookup yields CDR1 SGHTA and CDR2 FQGNSA. The CDR3 consists of 16 residues. V lost 1 base to trimming and J lost 2 bases, with 13 bases between them. The CDR3 nucleotides read TGTGCCAGCAGCTTAGAGGGGGCGGGGGTCACAGATACGCAGTATTTT. Translated, it gives CASSLEGAGVTDTQYF.

Only a few counts were recorded for this clonotype. The J gene is TRBJ2-3, the V gene TRBV7-2; TRBD2 is a possible D gene (6 bases). The CDR3 is 16 residues long. Germline CDR1 reads SGHTA; CDR2 reads FQGNSA. The V end lost 0 bases, the J end lost 0 bases, and 10 bases lay between the germline ends. The CDR3 loop reads CASSLAGGRSTDTQYF. CDR3 DNA sequence: TGTGCCAGCAGCTTAGCGGGGGGTAGGAGCACAGATACGCAGTATTTT.